The sequence of this T cell receptor (beta chain) was determined in a study of shared clonotypes between healthy human individuals. This table comes from immunoSEQ multiplex PCR, and its TCRdb copy is limited to in-frame clones, with some not included. The sample consists of 1,400,000 or so clones, less than 99% of them appearing once. The source is a man aged 25-45 years in good health. Input material: naive CD4+ T cells sorted from blood. Indicated subset: CD45RA+ positively selected.

CDR3 DNA sequence: TGCAGCGTTGGGGGAGGCGGGGAGCTGTTTTTT. This gives the protein CSVGGGGELFF. The chain carries TRBV29-1 and TRBJ2-2, with a tentative D call TRBD2 (6 bases). This CDR3 region has 11 residues. The ends were cut back, 4 bases at V and 7 bases at J, with 7 bases in the middle. Germline loops: CDR1 SQVTM, CDR2 ANQGSEA.